This T cell receptor (beta chain) was recovered during a study of T-cell reconstitution after alpha-beta-depleted transplantation in children. CDR3 size: 16 residues. CDR1 and CDR2 (germline): SGHVS, FQNEAQ. The V and J ends lost 6 bases and 3 bases respectively, with 18 bases between them. Construction of the TCRbeta library involved unique molecular identifiers. One entry per CDR3 protein, called by TCRdb with MiXCR from the PCR reads. The table lists approximately 390,000 distinct CDR3 sequences, approximately 11% of them singletons. The table lists this clonotype with a few counts. J is TRBJ2-1 and V is TRBV7-8, with D tentatively TRBD1 (6 bases). This sequence originates from a human donor who donated a stem cell graft to a child with acute myeloid leukemia. This material consisted of PBMCs from the stem cell graft donor, taken from the stem cell graft. This CDR3 reads CASRQRRRGYYNEQFF. CDR3 nucleotide sequence: TGTGCCAGCAGACAGAGGCGCAGGGGTTACTACAATGAGCAGTTCTTC.